This T cell receptor (beta chain) stems from a study of CD8+ T cells in alopecia areata. The study's findings and limits: Relative to mice, TCR sharing across patients was less clear, a difference possibly HLA-related. Scalp samples also contribute reads from the resident alphabeta T cells found in normal skin. Higher clonality and more expanded CD8+ clones appeared in lesional than normal scalp.

PBMCs were stained for CD3, CD4 and CD8, and CD4+ and CD8+ T cells were sorted. Extraction of RNA preceded its reverse transcription into cDNA, which served as the sequencing template. Method: immunoSEQ multiplex PCR; TCRdb's copy keeps in-frame clones and lacks some. The data contain 200,000 to 250,000 clones, about 61% of them seen just once; the ten biggest clones take up under 5%. As regards this clone: What it recognizes is unknown.

The clonotype was recovered from a human donor in good health. Sequenced material: CD8+ T cells sorted from blood.

The CDR3 DNA follows: TGTGCCAGCAGTTTCTCAACAAGGACGGCAACTGAAGCTTTCTTT. Amino acids: CASSFSTRTATEAFF. The rearrangement uses TRBV6-5 and TRBJ1-1; D gene uncertain. Between the trimmed V and J ends, which lost 4 bases and 5 bases, there was a span of 17 bases. Germline V lookup: CDR1 MNHEY, CDR2 SVGAGI. The CDR3 spans 15 residues.